Listed below are T cell receptor beta chains from one sample, sequenced in a study of blood T cells in healthy people across ages. Via MiXCR, TCRdb re-called the 5' RACE reads, giving one row per CDR3 protein. The sample lists around 1,000,000 distinct CDR3 sequences, around 25% occurring once. This same sample was also part of a study on T cells of mothers and their children.

Sequencing was carried out using blood. The source of these receptors is a girl aged 2-10 years in good health. Each CDR3 is given with its conserved first and last residue. The order of the fields is clone size, V gene, D gene, J gene, CDR3 DNA, CDR3 protein. D genes are given only for firm matches. Size values are once, few and many counts, or a class for expanded clones, and some rows have none.

abundance: few; v_gene: TRBV20-1; d_gene: TRBD2; j_gene: TRBJ2-5; CDR3nt: TGCAGTGCTCCGGGACTAGGGCAAGAGACCCAGTACTTC; CDR3aa: CSAPGLGQETQYF
abundance: NA; v_gene: TRBV12-3/TRBV12-4; d_gene: TRBD1; j_gene: TRBJ1-2; CDR3nt: TGTGCCAGCAGTTATCCGGGACAGGGAAGATATGGCTACACCTTC; CDR3aa: CASSYPGQGRYGYTF
abundance: NA; v_gene: TRBV7-2; d_gene: TRBD2; j_gene: TRBJ2-2; CDR3nt: TGTGCCAGCAGCTTAGCCCCTAGCGGGAGGAACACCGGGGAGCTGTTTTTT; CDR3aa: CASSLAPSGRNTGELFF
abundance: NA; v_gene: TRBV5-1; d_gene: NA; j_gene: TRBJ1-5; CDR3nt: TGCGCCAGCAGCTCCGGGGGGGATCAGCCCCAGCATTTT; CDR3aa: CASSSGGDQPQHF
abundance: NA; v_gene: TRBV12-3/TRBV12-4; d_gene: TRBD1; j_gene: TRBJ2-3; CDR3nt: TGTGCCAGCAGAGGGGACAGGGGGAGCACAGATACGCAGTATTTT; CDR3aa: CASRGDRGSTDTQYF
abundance: few; v_gene: TRBV28; d_gene: NA; j_gene: TRBJ2-1; CDR3nt: TGTGCCAGCAGCCCAGAGGACTTGGGTGAGCAGTTCTTC; CDR3aa: CASSPEDLGEQFF
abundance: NA; v_gene: TRBV7-3; d_gene: TRBD1; j_gene: TRBJ2-2; CDR3nt: TGTGCCAGCAGCCAATTTCCTACAGGGGATGGCGGGGAGCTGTTTTTT; CDR3aa: CASSQFPTGDGGELFF
abundance: NA; v_gene: TRBV7-3; d_gene: NA; j_gene: TRBJ1-1; CDR3nt: TGTGCCAGCAGCTGGGGACACTCGAACACTGAAGCTTTCTTT; CDR3aa: CASSWGHSNTEAFF
abundance: few; v_gene: TRBV7-2; d_gene: NA; j_gene: TRBJ1-2; CDR3nt: TGTGCCAGCAGCTTGGAAATTTTGGGTGTCGGCTATGGCTACACCTTC; CDR3aa: CASSLEILGVGYGYTF
abundance: few; v_gene: TRBV7-3; d_gene: NA; j_gene: TRBJ2-7; CDR3nt: TGTGCCAGCAGCCCCAGGGGGGAGCCCCTGGTGGAGCAGTACTTC; CDR3aa: CASSPRGEPLVEQYF
abundance: few; v_gene: TRBV20-1; d_gene: NA; j_gene: TRBJ2-5; CDR3nt: TGCAGTGCTTTCCCATCTCGCCGGCCCGAGACCCAGTACTTC; CDR3aa: CSAFPSRRPETQYF
abundance: few; v_gene: TRBV14; d_gene: NA; j_gene: TRBJ1-2; CDR3nt: TGTGCCAGCAGCCAAGAAGACGGGGGGCAGGGTCGAGGACTATGGCTTGGCTACACCTTC; CDR3aa: CASSQEDGGQGRGLWLGYTF
abundance: few; v_gene: TRBV6-6; d_gene: NA; j_gene: TRBJ1-1; CDR3nt: TGTGCCAGCAGTCCCCTGTGGGATGTGGGTGAAGCTTTCTTT; CDR3aa: CASSPLWDVGEAFF
abundance: NA; v_gene: TRBV19; d_gene: NA; j_gene: TRBJ2-1; CDR3nt: TGTGCCAGTATGGGTGAAGGCTCCTACAATGAGCAGTTCTTC; CDR3aa: CASMGEGSYNEQFF
abundance: few; v_gene: TRBV5-1; d_gene: TRBD1; j_gene: TRBJ2-7; CDR3nt: TGCGCCAGCAGCTTGGCCCCGAACGACGGGACAGGGACCTACGAGCAGTACTTC; CDR3aa: CASSLAPNDGTGTYEQYF
abundance: NA; v_gene: TRBV20-1; d_gene: NA; j_gene: TRBJ2-1; CDR3nt: TGCAGTGCTAGAGATATCTACAATGAGCAGTTCTTC; CDR3aa: CSARDIYNEQFF
abundance: few; v_gene: TRBV7-2; d_gene: NA; j_gene: TRBJ2-5; CDR3nt: TGTGCCAGCAGCTTAGAGGAGCTCCGGACCCAGTACTTC; CDR3aa: CASSLEELRTQYF
abundance: NA; v_gene: TRBV29-1; d_gene: NA; j_gene: TRBJ1-1; CDR3nt: TGCAGCGTTGTCCCGGGATTGGAGATGGATGGAGCTTTCTTT; CDR3aa: CSVVPGLEMDGAFF
abundance: NA; v_gene: TRBV6-1; d_gene: NA; j_gene: TRBJ2-5; CDR3nt: TGTGCCAGCGGAACCACTCGTGGCCAAGAGACCCAGTACTTC; CDR3aa: CASGTTRGQETQYF
abundance: NA; v_gene: TRBV12-3/TRBV12-4; d_gene: TRBD2; j_gene: TRBJ2-5; CDR3nt: TGTGCCAGCAGTATGGGGATAAGCGGGGCGGGAGAGACCCAGTACTTC; CDR3aa: CASSMGISGAGETQYF